The rows below give T cell receptor beta chains drawn from one sample of a study of blood T cell repertoires in COVID-19. Data came from immunoSEQ multiplex PCR; TCRdb stores just in-frame clones and leaves some out. The sample consists of more than 85,000 clones, approximately 85% of them appearing once. What was sequenced was peripheral blood. The origin of the receptors is a woman in her sixties or seventies with acute or convalescent COVID-19. The CDR3 runs from the conserved cysteine through the conserved F or W. A D gene is named only where the DNA matches it firmly. Clone size is stated in some rows and not others, as once, few, many or a class when expanded.

clone size	V gene	J gene	D gene	CDR3 protein	CDR3 DNA
NA	TRBV6-6	TRBJ2-7	NA	CASSFSGAPYEQYF	TGTGCCAGCAGTTTTAGCGGCGCACCCTACGAGCAGTACTTC
once	TRBV2	TRBJ2-5	TRBD2	CATTSGREETQYF	TGTGCCACGACTAGCGGGAGGGAAGAGACCCAGTACTTC
NA	TRBV19	TRBJ1-1	TRBD1	CASKGQVSNTEAFF	TGTGCCAGTAAGGGACAGGTCTCGAACACTGAAGCTTTCTTT
NA	TRBV19	TRBJ1-1	TRBD1	CASSFMTGGGVTEAFF	TGTGCCAGTAGTTTCATGACAGGGGGAGGAGTCACTGAAGCTTTCTTT
NA	TRBV4-2	TRBJ2-7	TRBD1	CASSQAPPGQGAAYEQYF	TGTGCCAGCAGCCAAGCTCCCCCTGGGCAGGGGGCAGCCTACGAGCAGTACTTC
NA	TRBV5-1	TRBJ1-2	TRBD1	CASSPGQGAGYTF	TGCGCCAGCAGCCCTGGACAGGGGGCCGGCTACACCTTC
NA	TRBV12-3/TRBV12-4	TRBJ2-7	TRBD2	CASSGTITYEQYF	TGTGCCAGCAGCGGGACTATTACCTACGAGCAGTACTTC
once	TRBV29-1	TRBJ2-5	NA	CSVAVVSEVQYF	TGCAGCGTTGCGGTAGTGAGTGAGGTCCAGTACTTC
NA	TRBV7-9	TRBJ1-2	TRBD1	CASRPNRGVNYGYTF	TGTGCCAGCAGACCAAACAGGGGCGTGAACTATGGCTACACCTTC
NA	TRBV4-2	TRBJ2-1	TRBD2	CASSQGSSGSDTYNEQFF	TGTGCCAGCAGCCAAGGTTCTAGCGGGAGTGACACCTACAATGAGCAGTTCTTC
NA	TRBV11-2	TRBJ2-1	TRBD1	CASSPWTGGSSYNEQFF	TGTGCCAGCAGCCCCTGGACAGGGGGCAGCTCCTACAATGAGCAGTTCTTC
few	TRBV28	TRBJ2-7	NA	CASSLNAGGQHFF	TGTGCCAGCAGTCTTAATGCCGGAGGACAGCACTTCTTC
NA	TRBV5-3	TRBJ1-6	TRBD1	CARSLGQGPNSPLHF	TGTGCCAGAAGCTTAGGACAGGGGCCAAATTCACCCCTCCACTTT
NA	TRBV27	TRBJ1-1	NA	CASSLRGGRTEAFF	TGTGCCAGCAGTTTGCGGGGAGGAAGGACTGAAGCTTTCTTT
NA	TRBV27	TRBJ1-2	TRBD1	CASSTGQGRWGYTF	TGTGCCAGCAGTACGGGACAGGGACGTTGGGGCTACACCTTC
many	TRBV7-6	TRBJ2-1	TRBD1	CASSLGTGLSSYNEQFF	TGTGCCAGCAGCTTAGGGACAGGGCTGAGCTCCTACAATGAGCAGTTCTTC
NA	TRBV4-1	TRBJ2-7	NA	CASSQKGSGGGYEQYF	TGCGCCAGCAGCCAAAAAGGGTCCGGGGGTGGCTACGAGCAGTACTTC
once	TRBV27	TRBJ2-1	TRBD2	CASTLGASGSRANEQFF	TGTGCCAGCACTCTGGGGGCTAGCGGGAGTAGGGCCAATGAGCAGTTCTTC
NA	TRBV15	TRBJ1-5	TRBD1	CATSIGQGVQPQHF	TGTGCCACCAGTATAGGACAGGGAGTTCAGCCCCAGCATTTT
NA	TRBV9	TRBJ2-7	TRBD2	CASSELAGPSYEQYF	TGTGCCAGCAGCGAACTAGCGGGCCCTTCCTACGAGCAGTACTTC
NA	TRBV20-1	TRBJ2-3	NA	CSAPTLNTQYF	TGCAGTGCTCCGACTCTCAACACGCAGTATTTT
once	TRBV23-1	TRBJ2-1	TRBD2	CAKPGRYPGLAGRPPYNEQFF	TGCGCCAAACCCGGGAGATACCCTGGACTAGCGGGACGGCCACCCTACAATGAGCAGTTCTTC
once	TRBV16	TRBJ1-5	NA	CASSPGYQPQHF	TGTGCCAGCAGCCCCGGTTATCAGCCCCAGCATTTT
NA	TRBV2	TRBJ2-5	NA	CASRTGTLHQETQYF	TGTGCCAGCAGGACCGGGACATTACACCAAGAGACCCAGTACTTC
NA	TRBV10-3	TRBJ2-5	NA	CAISPASSRETQYF	TGTGCCATCAGCCCCGCCTCTAGCAGGGAGACCCAGTACTTC
NA	TRBV27	TRBJ2-5	TRBD2	CASSASWRGETQYF	TGTGCCAGCAGTGCCTCTTGGCGGGGGGAGACCCAGTACTTC
NA	TRBV15	TRBJ2-5	NA	CATSSEETQYF	TGTGCCACCAGCAGCGAAGAGACCCAGTACTTC
NA	TRBV28	TRBJ2-1	TRBD2	CASSLAGPSYNEQFF	TGTGCCAGCAGCCTAGCGGGGCCTTCCTACAATGAGCAGTTCTTC
NA	TRBV19	TRBJ1-3	NA	CASSTGTSSGNTIYF	TGTGCCAGTAGTACGGGTACAAGCTCTGGAAACACCATATATTTT
NA	TRBV11-3	TRBJ1-1	NA	CASSLERGTEAFF	TGTGCCAGCAGCCTCGAAAGGGGTACTGAAGCTTTCTTT
NA	TRBV2	TRBJ2-7	NA	CASAVGPSYEQYF	TGTGCCAGCGCCGTGGGGCCATCCTACGAGCAGTACTTC
NA	TRBV6-5	TRBJ1-1	NA	CASRGGEAFF	TGTGCCAGCCGCGGGGGGGAGGCTTTCTTT
NA	TRBV2	TRBJ1-1	TRBD1	CASRTDRGAEAFF	TGTGCCAGCAGGACGGACAGGGGAGCTGAAGCTTTCTTT
NA	TRBV28	TRBJ1-6	TRBD1	CASSSRTGVTFGPLHF	TGTGCCAGCAGTTCTCGGACAGGGGTCACTTTTGGGCCCCTCCACTTT
NA	TRBV3-1/TRBV3-2	TRBJ2-2	NA	CASKLAGELFF	TGTGCCAGCAAACTAGCTGGGGAGCTGTTTTTT
once	TRBV7-8	TRBJ2-1	TRBD2	CASSLGDYSGRASEQFF	TGTGCCAGCAGCTTAGGGGACTACAGCGGGAGGGCCAGTGAGCAGTTCTTC
NA	TRBV19	TRBJ2-2	NA	CASSRRSVLNTGELFF	TGTGCCAGTAGCCGGAGGTCGGTCCTGAACACCGGGGAGCTGTTTTTT
NA	TRBV6-1	TRBJ2-1	TRBD2	CASSEYLAGDSYNEQFF	TGTGCCAGCAGTGAATATCTAGCGGGGGATTCCTACAATGAGCAGTTCTTC
NA	TRBV6-1	TRBJ1-1	NA	CASSERDTEAFF	TGTGCCAGCAGTGAACGGGACACTGAAGCTTTCTTT
NA	TRBV5-6	TRBJ1-1	NA	CASSLAGRVNTEAFF	TGTGCCAGCAGCTTGGCGGGCAGGGTGAACACTGAAGCTTTCTTT
NA	TRBV18	TRBJ2-5	NA	CASSPQSERWETQYF	TGTGCCAGCTCACCACAGTCAGAGAGGTGGGAGACCCAGTACTTC
NA	TRBV19	TRBJ2-1	TRBD2	CASSPTGGWDNEQFF	TGTGCCAGTAGTCCCACGGGAGGGTGGGACAATGAGCAGTTCTTC
NA	TRBV6-1	TRBJ1-1	TRBD1	CASSDRTGGNTEAFF	TGTGCCAGCAGTGACAGGACAGGGGGGAACACTGAAGCTTTCTTT
few	TRBV7-2	TRBJ1-5	NA	CASSLHSNSNQPQHF	TGTGCCAGCAGCTTACACAGTAATAGCAATCAGCCCCAGCATTTT
once	TRBV5-1	TRBJ1-2	TRBD1	CASSSGPPGTGIGRNGYTF	TGCGCCAGCAGCTCTGGCCCCCCCGGGACAGGGATCGGTAGGAATGGCTACACCTTC
NA	TRBV6-5	TRBJ1-4	TRBD1	CASIWTGTLNEKLFF	TGTGCCAGCATCTGGACAGGGACACTCAATGAAAAACTGTTTTTT
few	TRBV19	TRBJ2-2	NA	CASSILGLASGELFF	TGTGCCAGTAGTATCCTTGGACTGGCCTCCGGGGAGCTGTTTTTT
few	TRBV24-1	TRBJ1-4	TRBD1	CATSGTGEEKLFF	TGTGCCACCAGCGGGACAGGGGAGGAAAAACTGTTTTTT
NA	TRBV5-7	TRBJ2-6	TRBD1	CASSLGTGCSGANVLTF	TGTGCCAGCAGCTTGGGGACAGGCTGTTCTGGGGCCAACGTCCTGACTTTC
NA	TRBV7-3	TRBJ2-1	NA	CASSLEALSYNEQFF	TGTGCCAGCAGCTTGGAGGCCCTTTCCTACAATGAGCAGTTCTTC
NA	TRBV28	TRBJ1-1	TRBD1	CASHPPTGLNTEAFF	TGTGCCAGCCATCCCCCGACAGGGCTGAACACTGAAGCTTTCTTT
NA	TRBV20-1	TRBJ1-1	NA	CSAKGETEAFF	TGCAGTGCTAAAGGGGAAACTGAAGCTTTCTTT
NA	TRBV6-6	TRBJ2-1	TRBD2	CASSPLGTSGRRGYNEQFF	TGTGCCAGCAGTCCCCTCGGGACTAGCGGGAGGAGGGGGTACAATGAGCAGTTCTTC